These 30 T cell receptor beta chains share one sample of origin, sequenced in a study of OX40 agonist ivuxolimab in advanced cancers. The method was immunoSEQ multiplex PCR; TCRdb's version includes in-frame clones alone and lacks a portion of them. This table has 50,000 to 70,000 clones, approximately 80% appearing once. Sequenced here: CD4+ or CD8+ T cells sorted from blood, sampled in a trial of the OX40 agonist ivuxolimab. Every receptor here comes from an adult with an advanced solid tumor such as melanoma, head and neck, liver or kidney cancer.

This clone was found a few times. The sample has other DNA sequences that encode this CDR3 too. The chain combines TRBV18 with TRBJ1-2; unclear D gene. The length of the CDR3 is 15 residues. Germline assignment: CDR1 KGHSH and CDR2 LQKENI. Trimming stripped 0 bases from V and 0 bases from J, with 8 bases between. The CDR3 DNA sequence: TGTGCCAGCTCACCACCGGCGGGGACTAACTATGGCTACACCTTC. Its translation: CASSPPAGTNYGYTF. Complete variable domain (other parts from reference TRBV18 and TRBJ1-2): NAGVMQNPRHLVRRRGQEARLRCSPMKGHSHVYWYRQLPEEGLKFMVYLQKENIIDESGMPKERFSAEFPKEGPSILRIQQVVRGDSAAYFCASSPPAGTNYGYTFGSGTRLTVV.

This chain joins TRBV2 and TRBJ2-2; D ambiguous. From germline, CDR1 is SNHLY and CDR2 FYNNEI. V dropped 1 base and J dropped 1 base, with 16 bases sitting between them. This CDR3 contains 18 residues. The CDR3 spells CASSEVGQYLLNTGELFF. The CDR3 nucleotides are TGTGCCAGCAGTGAAGTGGGTCAATACCTCCTGAACACCGGGGAGCTGTTTTTT.

The chain combines TRBV27 with TRBJ2-1; D call uncertain. This CDR3 comprises 20 residues. CDR1 is MNHEY, CDR2 SMNVEV, per germline (reference sequence). V lost 4 bases, J lost 0 bases, and 25 bases lay in between. This chain's CDR3 is CASSSGTVSWQVSSYNEQFF. The DNA for the CDR3 is TGTGCCAGCAGTTCCGGTACGGTGTCTTGGCAGGTATCCTCCTACAATGAGCAGTTCTTC.

This clone has just a few counts. Other nucleotide sequences from this sample produce the same CDR3. The V call is TRBV18, the J call TRBJ1-2; D is undetermined. V was trimmed by 0 bases and J by 0 bases, leaving 8 bases between them. The CDR3 extends over 15 amino acids. Germline V gives CDR1 KGHSH, CDR2 LQKENI. DNA of the CDR3: TGTGCCAGCTCACCACCGGCAGGAACTAACTATGGCTACACCTTC. Its protein is CASSPPAGTNYGYTF.

This clone was picked up a small number of times. J is TRBJ1-1 and V is TRBV29-1; no reliable D call. The CDR3 contains 13 residues. The V gene lost 2 bases and the J gene lost 7 bases, with 14 bases spanning the gap. Germline V gene lookup returns CDR1 SQVTM and CDR2 ANQGSEA. The CDR3 nucleotides read TGCAGCGTTGAACGTCAGGTAAGCTATGAAGCTTTCTTT. Amino acids: CSVERQVSYEAFF.

The chain combines TRBV19 with TRBJ1-1; 7 positions match TRBD1. The CDR3 has 17 residues. Per germline, CDR1 LNHDA and CDR2 SQIVND (reference sequence). V dropped 3 bases and J dropped 0; count of bases not matched to a gene: 10. The CDR3 sequence is CASSMPRDSYMNTEAFF. CDR3 in DNA: TGTGCCAGTAGTATGCCCCGGGACAGCTACATGAACACTGAAGCTTTCTTT.

This clone was seen more than once but under ten times. The rearrangement uses TRBV10-2 and TRBJ2-7; no clear D. This CDR3 region has 15 residues. V dropped 3 bases and J dropped 0 bases, with 12 bases sitting between them. Germline V gene lookup returns CDR1 WSHSY and CDR2 SAAADI. The CDR3 nucleotides are TGCGCCAGCAGTGACTCAATGGGGAACTCCTACGAGCAGTACTTC. This codes for CASSDSMGNSYEQYF.

The chain is built from TRBV27 and TRBJ1-1; TRBD1 matches 7 bases. The junction had 6 bases not matched to a gene; V was cut back by 6 bases and J by 2 bases. Germline CDR1 and CDR2: MNHEY and SMNVEV (reference sequence). The CDR3 has 14 residues. The CDR3 nucleotides are TGTGCCAGCAGGCAAACAGGGGCCAACACTGAAGCTTTCTTT. As protein: CASRQTGANTEAFF.

The chain uses TRBV6-5 and TRBJ1-2; 9 positions match TRBD1. Germline V lookup: CDR1 MNHEY, CDR2 SVGAGI. This CDR3 is 14 amino acids long. The ends lost 6 bases at V and 2 bases at J; junction bases unmatched: 4. The DNA for the CDR3 is TGTGCCAGCAGGAGGGACAGGGCAAACTATGGCTACACCTTC. This codes for CASRRDRANYGYTF.

The chain uses TRBV27 and TRBJ2-4; maybe TRBD2 (6 bases). This CDR3 spans 13 amino acids. The germline CDR1 and CDR2 sequences are MNHEY and SMNVEV (reference sequence). V was shortened by 2 bases and J by 5 bases, with 7 bases between the two germline ends. For the CDR3, the DNA is TGTGCCAGCAGTTTAGGAGGGGAAAACATTCAGTACTTC. Protein product: CASSLGGENIQYF.

The CDR3 spells CASRPGQGSPNEKLFF. The CDR3 DNA follows: TGTGCCAGCCGGCCGGGACAGGGTAGTCCTAATGAAAAACTGTTTTTT. The V and J genes are TRBV19 and TRBJ1-4; 9 nucleotides align to TRBD1. Trimming removed 9 bases from V and 3 bases from J; junction bases left unmatched: 11. This CDR3 contains 16 residues. CDR1 LNHDA and CDR2 SQIVND come from the germline V gene (reference sequence).

The V gene is TRBV5-1, the J gene TRBJ1-5, with unresolved D. Germline lookup yields CDR1 SGHRS and CDR2 YFSETQ. The CDR3 sequence is 13 residues long. V dropped 1 base and J dropped 10 bases, with 12 bases sitting between them. The CDR3 sequence is CASSLKIGGPQHF. The DNA for the CDR3 is TGCGCCAGCAGCTTGAAAATTGGTGGCCCCCAGCATTTT.

The rearrangement joins TRBV2 to TRBJ2-3, with 13 bases matching TRBD2. The J segment lost 4 bases and the V segment lost 5 bases, leaving 12 bases of the junction unmatched. Germline CDR1 reads SNHLY; CDR2 reads FYNNEI. This CDR3 is 18 amino acids long. For the CDR3, the DNA is TGTGCCAGCAGTCCGGGACTAGCGGGATTGAGTCTTTCAGATACGCAGTATTTT. It is translated as CASSPGLAGLSLSDTQYF.

The chain couples TRBV7-9 to TRBJ2-7, with 10 bases matching TRBD2. CDR1 and CDR2 (germline): SEHNR, FQNEAQ (reference sequence). The CDR3 runs to 16 residues. V dropped 0 bases and J dropped 6; count of bases not matched to a gene: 8. Here the CDR3 DNA reads TGTGCCAGCAGCTTAGCACCAGCGGGAGGGCCTAGCGAGCAGTACTTC. It encodes CASSLAPAGGPSEQYF.

The rearrangement uses TRBV12-5 and TRBJ2-3, with D uncertain. V was pared by 6 bases and J by 4 bases, with 5 bases between. The CDR3 runs 11 residues. CDR1 LGHNT and CDR2 FRNRAP come from the germline V gene. CDR3 bases: TGTGCTAGTGGCACGTCAGATACGCAGTATTTT. Amino acids: CASGTSDTQYF.

The gene calls are TRBV29-1 and TRBJ2-5; D gene uncertain. Germline V CDR1 and CDR2: SQVTM, ANQGSEA. The length of the CDR3 is 12 residues. The V and J ends lost 7 bases and 3 bases respectively, with 12 bases between them. CDR3 DNA: TGCAGCGCCAACGGCAGGAAAGAGACCCAGTACTTC. Its protein is CSANGRKETQYF.

V usage is TRBV7-9 and J usage is TRBJ2-3, with 7 positions matching TRBD1. The CDR3 consists of 14 residues. The ends lost 3 bases at V and 7 bases at J; junction bases unmatched: 7. CDR1 is SEHNR and CDR2 is FQNEAQ in the germline V gene (reference sequence). Here the CDR3 DNA reads TGTGCCAGCAGCTTGGGGACAGTCAGAAATACGCAGTATTTT. It yields the protein CASSLGTVRNTQYF.

The chain recombines TRBV2 with TRBJ2-7; 9 positions agree with TRBD1. The CDR3 consists of 14 residues. The trim removed 7 bases at V and 5 bases at J, leaving 9 bases unmatched. CDR1 is SNHLY, CDR2 FYNNEI, per germline. The CDR3 is CASKGTGNSHEQYF. The CDR3 DNA reads TGTGCCAGCAAAGGGACAGGGAATAGCCACGAGCAGTACTTC.

The DNA of the CDR3 is TGTGCCAGTAACCCGGGACAGGGTATTGAGACCCAGTACTTC. This encodes CASNPGQGIETQYF. The chain couples TRBV19 to TRBJ2-5; 9 bases align to TRBD1. In germline, CDR1 is LNHDA, CDR2 SQIVND (reference sequence). The CDR3 length is 14 residues. Trimming cost V 7 bases and J 5 bases; bases outside gene matches: 8.

The V call is TRBV19, the J call TRBJ2-7, with TRBD1 identical over 7 bases. Looked up from germline, CDR1 is LNHDA and CDR2 is SQIVND (reference sequence). The CDR3 is made up of 17 amino acids. J lost 4 bases, V lost 3 bases, and 15 bases had no gene match. CDR3 in DNA: TGTGCCAGTAGTATCCGAACAGGGGCATCATCCTCATACGAGCAGTACTTC. Its protein product is CASSIRTGASSSYEQYF.

The chain carries TRBV4-1 and TRBJ2-1, with 7 bases matching TRBD2. CDR1 is MGHRA and CDR2 is YSYEKL in the germline V gene. The CDR3 has 15 residues. The V gene end was trimmed by 4 bases and the J gene end by 6 bases; junction bases not matched to a gene: 9. The CDR3: CASSPRGVGPNEQFF. The CDR3 nucleotides read TGCGCCAGCAGCCCCCGGGGGGTTGGACCCAATGAGCAGTTCTTC.

The chain has TRBV10-3 and TRBJ1-2; D is perhaps TRBD1 (5 bases). The germline V and J ends were trimmed by 5 bases and 6 bases, with 13 bases remaining between them. Germline V gene sequence: CDR1 ENHRY, CDR2 SYGVKD. The CDR3 is 13 residues long. The CDR3 DNA follows: TGTGCCATCAGTAAGGTCGCGGGGGATGGCTACACCTTC. Translation gives CAISKVAGDGYTF.

The V and J genes are TRBV7-3 and TRBJ2-3; D gene ambiguous. V dropped 0 bases and J dropped 8 bases, with 9 bases sitting between them. This CDR3 region has 13 residues. Germline V CDR1 and CDR2: SGHTA, FQGTGA. CDR3 residues: CASSLTPGGTQYF. The CDR3 coding sequence is TGTGCCAGCAGCTTAACGCCTGGCGGTACGCAGTATTTT.

The rearrangement joins TRBV27 to TRBJ1-2; maybe TRBD1 (6 bases). The CDR3 covers 16 residues. Germline V gene sequence: CDR1 MNHEY, CDR2 SMNVEV (reference sequence). V was cut by 4 bases and J by 1 base, with 16 bases left in between. CDR3 sequence: CASSSSGAVGNYGYTF. CDR3 coding DNA: TGTGCCAGCAGTTCGTCAGGGGCGGTGGGTAACTATGGCTACACCTTC.

This chain uses TRBV5-1 with TRBJ1-1, with unresolved D. V lost 5 bases, J lost 0 bases, and 8 bases lay in between. The CDR3 totals 13 residues. Germline values: CDR1 SGHRS, CDR2 YFSETQ. CDR3 region: CASRIRLNTEAFF. Written as DNA, the CDR3 is TGCGCCAGCAGAATCAGACTGAACACTGAAGCTTTCTTT.

This rearrangement joins TRBV7-3 to TRBJ2-2; the D gene is possibly TRBD2 (5 bases). Trimming cost V 6 bases and J 1 base, with 9 bases left between them. From germline, CDR1 is SGHTA and CDR2 FQGTGA. CDR3 size: 14 residues. DNA of the CDR3: TGTGCCAGCAGTCGGACTCTGAACACCGGGGAGCTGTTTTTT. It specifies CASSRTLNTGELFF.

This rearrangement joins TRBV11-2 to TRBJ2-1; D possibly corresponds to TRBD2 (7 bases). Trimming removed 1 base from V and 7 bases from J, with 14 bases in between. Per the germline V gene, CDR1 is SGHAT and CDR2 is FQNNGV. The CDR3 is 15 residues long. CDR3 in amino acids: CASSLGGGELNEQFF. DNA of the CDR3: TGTGCCAGCAGCTTAGGGGGGGGCGAATTGAATGAGCAGTTCTTC.

The chain combines TRBV6-5 with TRBJ2-7; no clear D gene. The germline CDR1 and CDR2 sequences are MNHEY and SVGAGI. Trimming took 7 bases from V and 6 from J, leaving 22 bases between them. This CDR3 is 15 amino acids long. CDR3 residues: CASIQTPGAVGEQYF. The CDR3 bases are TGTGCCAGCATCCAGACCCCCGGAGCAGTAGGCGAGCAGTACTTC.

V is TRBV5-1 and J is TRBJ1-1; D is undetermined. Trimming removed 4 bases at V and 1 base at J, with 11 bases between. This CDR3 is 14 amino acids long. The germline CDR1 and CDR2 sequences are SGHRS and YFSETQ. As DNA, the CDR3 is TGCGCCAGCAGCAAAGTGGGTCAGAACACTGAAGCTTTCTTT. This encodes CASSKVGQNTEAFF.

V usage is TRBV11-2 and J usage is TRBJ1-6, with 9 bases that match TRBD1. The V gene's germline CDR1 is SGHAT and CDR2 FQNNGV. J lost 10 bases, V lost 5 bases, and 9 bases had no gene match. This CDR3 spans 15 amino acids. DNA for the CDR3: TGTGCCAGCAGCACGGGACAGGGTGCTTACTCACCCCTCCACTTT. Residues: CASSTGQGAYSPLHF.